One sample yielded the 19 T cell receptor beta chains listed below, sequenced in a study of radiotherapy plus CTLA-4 blockade in lung cancer. Sequenced by immunoSEQ multiplex PCR; TCRdb stores in-frame clones only, minus some. This table holds about 51,000 clones, about 76% found once. This material consisted of peripheral blood, taken from a patient treated with radiotherapy plus ipilimumab. The receptors come from a human donor with non-small cell lung cancer whose response to radiotherapy plus ipilimumab could not be evaluated.

This clone was picked up one time. This chain uses TRBV5-8 with TRBJ2-7; a weak D match, TRBD1 (6 bases). Germline CDR1 SGHTS, CDR2 YDEGEE. V was cut by 2 bases and J by 5 bases, with 14 bases left in between. The CDR3 covers 14 residues. The CDR3 coding sequence is TGTGCCAGCAGCTTAGGGGGTGGCCTTGACGAGCAGTACTTC. This translates into CASSLGGGLDEQYF. The full variable domain, its missing parts supplied by reference TRBV5-8 and TRBJ2-7, is EAGVTQSPTHLIKTRGQQATLRCSPISGHTSVYWYQQALGLGLQFLLWYDEGEERNRGNFPPRFSGRQFPNYSSELNVNALELEDSALYLCASSLGGGLDEQYFGPGTRLTVT.

The chain couples TRBV10-2 to TRBJ2-7, with 12 bases fitting TRBD2. The CDR3 contains 17 residues. Germline V gene sequence: CDR1 WSHSY, CDR2 SAAADI. V lost 3 bases to trimming and J lost 4 bases; unmatched junction nucleotides: 10. Here the CDR3 reads CASSEPPLLAGGYEQYF. The CDR3 DNA is TGCGCCAGCAGTGAACCCCCACTACTAGCGGGGGGATACGAGCAGTACTTC.

The chain carries TRBV20-1 and TRBJ2-5, with D unresolved. The ends were cut back, 5 bases at V and 2 bases at J, with 3 bases in the middle. Looked up from germline, CDR1 is DFQATT and CDR2 is SNEGSKA (reference sequence). The length of the CDR3 is 10 residues. The CDR3 coding sequence is TGCAGTGCTCCTCAAGAGACCCAGTACTTC. Encoded protein: CSAPQETQYF.

In this sample, this clone turned up a few times. The chain links TRBV10-3 to TRBJ2-1; 8 nucleotides line up with TRBD2. The CDR3 is made up of 15 amino acids. V dropped 3 bases and J dropped 7; count of bases not matched to a gene: 8. In germline, CDR1 is ENHRY, CDR2 SYGVKD. CDR3 amino acids: CAISDVTGGPNEQFF. The CDR3 DNA is TGTGCCATCAGTGATGTAACGGGAGGGCCTAATGAGCAGTTCTTC.

J is TRBJ1-2 and V is TRBV5-1, with D possibly TRBD1 on 6 matching bases. This CDR3 contains 15 residues. V was shortened by 4 bases and J by 5 bases, with 18 bases between the two germline ends. Germline V gene data show CDR1 as SGHRS and CDR2 as YFSETQ. CDR3 sequence reads: CASSLRQDGIYGYTF. CDR3 DNA: TGCGCCAGCAGCCTAAGACAGGATGGGATTTATGGCTACACCTTC.

This chain connects TRBV6-6 to TRBJ2-2, with D tentatively TRBD2 (5 bases). The V end lost 0 bases, the J end lost 10 bases, and 12 bases lay between the germline ends. The CDR3 extends over 14 amino acids. The germline V gene encodes CDR1 MNHNY and CDR2 SVGAGI (reference sequence). This CDR3 is CASSYSRVAPELFF. CDR3 coding DNA: TGTGCCAGCAGTTACTCGAGGGTGGCCCCGGAGCTGTTTTTT.

This clone was counted once. The rearrangement joins TRBV5-1 to TRBJ2-3, with TRBD1 as a possible D gene (6 bases). Trimming removed 0 bases from V and 2 bases from J, with 7 bases in between. This CDR3 region has 14 residues. Germline-derived CDR1 and CDR2 are SGHRS and YFSETQ. The CDR3 nucleotides read TGCGCCAGCAGCTTGGGGACAGTCACAGATACGCAGTATTTT. It specifies CASSLGTVTDTQYF. Drawing the rest from reference TRBV5-1 and TRBJ2-3, the complete variable domain is KAGVTQTPRYLIKTRGQQVTLSCSPISGHRSVSWYQQTPGQGLQFLFEYFSETQRNKGNFPGRFSGRQFSNSRSEMNVSTLELGDSALYLCASSLGTVTDTQYFGPGTRLTVL.

The chain employs TRBV11-1 and TRBJ2-3, with TRBD1 matching over 8 bases. Germline values: CDR1 SGHAT, CDR2 FQDESV (reference sequence). The junction had 9 bases not matched to a gene; V was cut back by 5 bases and J by 5 bases. This CDR3 comprises 15 residues. This chain's CDR3 is CASSLDRVPGDTQYF. The CDR3, as DNA: TGTGCCAGCAGCCTGGACAGGGTTCCGGGAGATACGCAGTATTTT.

The rearrangement uses TRBV7-9 and TRBJ2-5; weak D call: TRBD2 (5 bases). Germline V lookup: CDR1 SEHNR, CDR2 FQNEAQ (reference sequence). The CDR3 sequence is 14 residues long. V lost 6 bases and J lost 5, with 16 bases in between. The CDR3 here is CASSMRRTEETQYF. CDR3 coding DNA: TGTGCCAGCAGTATGCGACGGACTGAGGAGACCCAGTACTTC.

The chain employs TRBV28 and TRBJ2-3; D may be TRBD1 (6 bases). The CDR3 consists of 16 residues. Trimming took off 4 bases at V and 4 bases at J, with 18 bases between the two ends. CDR1 and CDR2 from the germline V gene are MDHEN and SYDVKM. The CDR3: CASSSGTTQRADTQYF. CDR3 in DNA: TGTGCCAGCAGTTCCGGGACAACACAAAGGGCAGATACGCAGTATTTT.

This rearrangement joins TRBV11-3 to TRBJ1-1; 8 bases agree with TRBD1. With V trimmed by 5 bases and J by 0 bases, 8 bases remained unmatched. There are 16 residues in the CDR3. Germline values: CDR1 SGHNT, CDR2 YENEEA. CDR3 residues: CASSPGGTGVNTEAFF. DNA of the CDR3: TGTGCCAGCAGCCCAGGGGGCACAGGGGTGAACACTGAAGCTTTCTTT.

This chain connects TRBV5-1 to TRBJ1-1; D unresolved. The length of the CDR3 is 16 residues. Germline V gives CDR1 SGHRS, CDR2 YFSETQ. The V gene lost 4 bases and the J gene lost 7 bases, with 23 bases spanning the gap. The CDR3, as DNA: TGCGCCAGCAGCCGGACTGCAGAGGCCACATACGATGAAGCTTTCTTT. Translation: CASSRTAEATYDEAFF.

The CDR3 sequence is CASSLQRGGHTDTQYF. DNA of the CDR3: TGTGCCAGCAGCTTACAGCGCGGGGGCCACACAGATACGCAGTATTTT. This rearrangement joins TRBV7-3 to TRBJ2-3; D is perhaps TRBD2 (7 bases). The CDR3 consists of 16 residues. Germline V gene lookup returns CDR1 SGHTA and CDR2 FQGTGA. Trimming took off 2 bases at V and 2 bases at J, with 14 bases between the two ends. The complete variable domain, with remaining parts taken from reference TRBV7-3 and TRBJ2-3, reads GAGVSQTPSNKVTEKGKYVELRCDPISGHTALYWYRQSLGQGPEFLIYFQGTGAADDSGLPNDRFFAVRPEGSVSTLKIQRTERGDSAVYLCASSLQRGGHTDTQYFGPGTRLTVL.

The chain couples TRBV30 to TRBJ1-5, with 8 bases identical to TRBD1. The CDR3 covers 12 residues. Germline CDR1 and CDR2: GTSNPN and SVGIG (reference sequence). The V and J ends lost 5 bases and 6 bases, in that order; junction bases with no gene match: 3. The CDR3 region is CAWRQGTQPQHF. CDR3 DNA: TGTGCCTGGCGACAGGGGACTCAGCCCCAGCATTTT.

This clone appeared once. This chain uses TRBV28 with TRBJ2-5, with D unclear. The CDR3 extends over 15 amino acids. The V end was cut by 2 bases, the J end by 2 bases, with 12 bases between. Germline V gene lookup returns CDR1 MDHEN and CDR2 SYDVKM. CDR3 coding DNA: TGTGCCAGCAGTTTACAGACAACCGTACAAGAGACCCAGTACTTC. Translating it yields CASSLQTTVQETQYF. The full variable domain, its missing parts supplied by reference TRBV28 and TRBJ2-5, is DVKVTQSSRYLVKRTGEKVFLECVQDMDHENMFWYRQDPGLGLRLIYFSYDVKMKEKGDIPEGYSVSREKKERFSLILESASTNQTSMYLCASSLQTTVQETQYFGPGTRLLVL.

The chain combines TRBV5-1 with TRBJ2-7, with D unclear. This CDR3 comprises 14 residues. Deletions cut 0 bases from V and 3 bases from J, with 10 bases between. The germline CDR1 and CDR2 sequences are SGHRS and YFSETQ. DNA of the CDR3: TGCGCCAGCAGCTTGGCCGACAATTTCTACGAGCAGTACTTC. Translation: CASSLADNFYEQYF.

The V gene is TRBV4-3, the J gene TRBJ1-5; D not certain. Between the trimmed V and J ends, which lost 1 base and 3 bases, there was a span of 13 bases. Germline V gene lookup returns CDR1 LGHNA and CDR2 YSLEER. The CDR3 runs to 16 residues. The CDR3 loop is CASSQVFGGFNQPQHF. CDR3 DNA: TGCGCCAGCAGCCAAGTTTTCGGAGGATTCAATCAGCCCCAGCATTTT.

The chain carries TRBV18 and TRBJ2-5, with D perhaps TRBD1 (6 bases). CDR1 KGHSH and CDR2 LQKENI come from the germline V gene. V lost 2 bases and J 2 bases, leaving 9 bases between the germline ends. The CDR3 consists of 14 residues. The CDR3 spells CASSPDRNQETQYF. The CDR3 nucleotides read TGTGCCAGCTCACCAGACAGGAATCAAGAGACCCAGTACTTC.

The chain is built from TRBV9 and TRBJ2-1; the match to TRBD2 covers 10 bases. Per the germline V gene, CDR1 is SGDLS and CDR2 is YYNGEE. Germline trimming cut 4 bases from V and 8 bases from J; bases unmatched to any gene: 9. The CDR3 extends over 15 amino acids. DNA of the CDR3: TGTGCCAGCAGCCCTACTAGCGGGGTCTTCCATGAGCAGTTCTTC. It encodes CASSPTSGVFHEQFF.